This T cell receptor beta chain was identified in a study of blood T cell repertoires in COVID-19. Here immunoSEQ multiplex PCR was the method, and the copy in TCRdb shows in-frame clones only, minus some. The repertoire holds approximately 310,000 clones, with approximately 85% as singletons. Individuals aged roughly 18 to 95 years were recruited from 20 to 25 US areas. Allocation to cohorts depended on clinical history reported by the participants. The V segment lost 5 bases and the J segment 3 bases; nucleotides outside the gene matches: 7. The CDR3 consists of 16 residues. From germline, CDR1 is SEHNR and CDR2 FQNEAQ (reference sequence).

This receptor was obtained from a man younger than 40 who had recovered from COVID-19. The sequencing sample was made of PBMCs or T cells enriched from blood (not recorded which). V gene TRBV7-9 combines with J gene TRBJ2-1; 10 positions match TRBD1. CDR3 loop: CASSPRTGGNYNEQFF. The CDR3 nucleotides are TGTGCCAGCAGCCCCCGGACAGGGGGTAACTACAATGAGCAGTTCTTC. The variable domain in full, with the rest retrieved from reference TRBV7-9 and TRBJ2-1, is DTGVSQNPRHKITKRGQNVTFRCDPISEHNRLYWYRQTLGQGPEFLTYFQNEAQLEKSRLLSDRFSAERPKGSFSTLEIQRTEQGDSAMYLCASSPRTGGNYNEQFFGPGTRLTVL.